The 22 T cell receptor beta chains below all came from one sample that was sequenced in a study of T cell responses to AZD1222 COVID-19 vaccine. Here immunoSEQ multiplex PCR was the method, and the copy in TCRdb shows in-frame clones only, minus some. The top ten hold 10% to 15% of the sample, which has some 100,000 clones, around nine tenths seen once. Sequencing used peripheral blood, obtained on day 0 of AZD1222 vaccination. Receptor source: an adult in good health.

CDR3 sequence: CASSQAASGSIADTQYF. Written as DNA, the CDR3 is TGCGCCAGCAGCCAAGCCGCTAGCGGGAGTATCGCAGATACGCAGTATTTT. The J gene is TRBJ2-3, the V gene TRBV4-1, with TRBD2 identical over 10 bases. Germline trimming cut 1 base from V and 4 bases from J; bases unmatched to any gene: 8. There are 17 residues in the CDR3. CDR1 is MGHRA and CDR2 is YSYEKL in the germline V gene.

This sequence joins TRBV2 and TRBJ1-2; no clear D gene. Germline-derived CDR1 and CDR2 are SNHLY and FYNNEI. The CDR3 runs to 12 residues. The V end was cut by 6 bases, the J end by 7 bases, with 12 bases between. The CDR3 spells CASSPSTRGYTF. The DNA for the CDR3 is TGTGCCAGCAGCCCCTCGACACGTGGCTACACCTTC.

The gene calls are TRBV9 and TRBJ2-7, with D perhaps TRBD1 (5 bases). The length of the CDR3 is 14 residues. CDR1 and CDR2 from the germline V gene are SGDLS and YYNGEE. Trimming took off 0 bases at V and 6 bases at J, with 13 bases between the two ends. CDR3 residues: CASSVGVGPAEQYF. In nucleotides, the CDR3 is TGTGCCAGCAGCGTAGGTGTGGGGCCGGCCGAGCAGTACTTC. Supplemented by reference TRBV9 and TRBJ2-7, the full variable domain reads DSGVTQTPKHLITATGQRVTLRCSPRSGDLSVYWYQQSLDQGLQFLIQYYNGEERAKGNILERFSAQQFPDLHSELNLSSLELGDSALYFCASSVGVGPAEQYFGPGTRLTVT.

The V gene is TRBV6-2 or TRBV6-3, the J gene TRBJ2-7; no reliable D call. V lost 7 bases to trimming and J lost 0 bases, with 10 bases between them. Looked up from germline, CDR1 is MNHEY and CDR2 is SVGEGT. The CDR3 consists of 13 residues. CDR3: CASTPGPSYEQYF. The CDR3 bases are TGTGCCAGCACCCCAGGCCCCTCCTACGAGCAGTACTTC.

The chain uses TRBV28 and TRBJ1-1; D is unclear. V lost 2 bases and J lost 1, with 8 bases in between. This CDR3 comprises 14 residues. Germline V gene lookup returns CDR1 MDHEN and CDR2 SYDVKM. The CDR3: CASSLHLRNTEAFF. The CDR3 coding sequence is TGTGCCAGCAGTTTACATCTACGGAACACTGAAGCTTTCTTT.

As concerns this clone: At one end, the junction sequence differs from germline, possibly due to a read error. The chain is built from TRBV11-2 and TRBJ2-7; D is unclear. The CDR3 is 13 residues long. The germline V gene has CDR1 SGHAT and CDR2 FQNNGV. As DNA, the CDR3 is TGTGCCAGCAGTTTAGGGTCCCGTTCCGAGCAGTACTTC. Protein sequence: CASSLGSRSEQYF.

This clone was found once. The genes are TRBV7-9 and TRBJ2-2; D perhaps matches TRBD1 (5 bases). The germline V gene has CDR1 SEHNR and CDR2 FQNEAQ (reference sequence). V lost 0 bases to trimming and J lost 0 bases, with 8 bases between them. The CDR3 has 16 residues. CDR3 nucleotide sequence: TGTGCCAGCAGCTTAGCGAGCAGGGCGAACACCGGGGAGCTGTTTTTT. Translating it yields CASSLASRANTGELFF.

This sequence joins TRBV28 and TRBJ2-5, with a possible D match to TRBD1 (5 bases). The CDR3 is 15 residues long. The V end was cut by 4 bases, the J end by 3 bases, with 15 bases between. Germline V gene data show CDR1 as MDHEN and CDR2 as SYDVKM. CDR3 DNA sequence: TGTGCCAGCAGTTCCCCAGTAGGGGCTAAAGAGACCCAGTACTTC. It translates to CASSSPVGAKETQYF.

This chain links TRBV7-2 with TRBJ2-1; 11 bases map to TRBD2. The CDR3 length is 17 residues. Germline CDR1 is SGHTA and CDR2 is FQGNSA. The V and J ends lost 1 base and 7 bases, in that order; junction bases with no gene match: 9. This CDR3 is CASSLELLAGVRNEQFF. The CDR3 DNA reads as TGTGCCAGCAGCTTAGAATTACTAGCGGGAGTACGGAATGAGCAGTTCTTC.

The V call is TRBV19, the J call TRBJ1-2, with 7 nucleotides matching TRBD1. CDR3 length equals 15 residues. In germline, CDR1 is LNHDA, CDR2 SQIVND (reference sequence). V lost 6 bases, J lost 1 base, and 8 bases stayed unmatched. CDR3 sequence (DNA): TGTGCCAGTAGCCGCCAGGGGGAGATTAACTATGGCTACACCTTC. As protein: CASSRQGEINYGYTF.

This clone showed up just once. The chain uses TRBV7-2 and TRBJ1-5, with TRBD1 matching 7 bases. The germline CDR1 and CDR2 sequences are SGHTA and FQGNSA. Trimming cost V 3 bases and J 3 bases; bases outside gene matches: 2. The CDR3 is 14 amino acids. For the CDR3, the DNA is TGTGCCAGCAGCTTCCAGGGGGACAATCAGCCCCAGCATTTT. The encoded protein is CASSFQGDNQPQHF.

This clone was counted a few times. V usage is TRBV9 and J usage is TRBJ2-1; D gene uncertain. The CDR3 length is 13 residues. V lost 0 bases and J 7 bases, leaving 8 bases between the germline ends. Germline loops: CDR1 SGDLS, CDR2 YYNGEE. CDR3 nucleotides: TGTGCCAGCAGCGTAGTGCCTACTAATGAGCAGTTCTTC. Translating gives CASSVVPTNEQFF.

The rearrangement uses TRBV12-3 or TRBV12-4 and TRBJ2-7, with D tentatively TRBD1 (6 bases). CDR3 size: 13 residues. The V and J ends lost 3 bases and 5 bases respectively, with 11 bases between them. The CDR3 is CASSFFRGDEQYF. In DNA form, the CDR3 reads TGTGCCAGCAGTTTCTTCAGGGGCGACGAGCAGTACTTC.

V and J are TRBV7-9 and TRBJ1-2; D is uncertain. This CDR3 is built from 12 residues. From germline, CDR1 is SEHNR and CDR2 FQNEAQ (reference sequence). V was shortened by 5 bases and J by 4 bases, with 8 bases between the two germline ends. The CDR3 DNA reads TGTGCCAGCAGCCCCTCATCCTATGGCTACACCTTC. Encoded protein: CASSPSSYGYTF.

The chain uses TRBV24-1 and TRBJ2-2, with 10 bases identical to TRBD2. CDR1 is KGHDR, CDR2 SFDVKD, per germline. CDR3 length: 18 amino acids. After removal of 4 bases from V and 8 bases from J, the junction contained 15 bases not matched to a gene. Written as DNA, the CDR3 is TGTGCCACCAGTGACCCGACCGTTGTGCTAGCGGGAGCGGGGGAGCTGTTTTTT. It translates to CATSDPTVVLAGAGELFF.

The chain uses TRBV25-1 and TRBJ2-7, with 8 bases identical to TRBD1. The germline V gene has CDR1 MGHDK and CDR2 SYGVNS. J gave up 5 bases and V 4 bases, and 10 bases lay outside the gene matches. This CDR3 region has 15 residues. The CDR3 coding sequence is TGTGCCAGCAGTGGCTCCCGGCAGGGGGCAAACGAGCAGTACTTC. Amino acid sequence: CASSGSRQGANEQYF.

This clone was seen a handful of times. The chain recombines TRBV7-2 with TRBJ1-5; unclear D gene. The CDR3 length is 14 residues. The germline V gene has CDR1 SGHTA and CDR2 FQGNSA. Deletions cut 0 bases from V and 5 bases from J, with 8 bases between. In DNA form, the CDR3 reads TGTGCCAGCAGCTTAGCGATGGGCGATCAGCCCCAGCATTTT. Translation gives CASSLAMGDQPQHF.

This chain joins TRBV6-6 and TRBJ2-3; the D gene is possibly TRBD1 (6 bases). Looked up from germline, CDR1 is MNHNY and CDR2 is SVGAGI (reference sequence). V gave up 2 bases and J gave up 0 bases, with 9 bases separating them. CDR3 length: 15 residues. DNA of the CDR3: TGTGCCAGCAGTTACCAGGGGTCTAGCACAGATACGCAGTATTTT. Translated: CASSYQGSSTDTQYF.

This chain joins TRBV5-1 and TRBJ2-1, with no clear D. Germline-derived CDR1 and CDR2 are SGHRS and YFSETQ. Between the trimmed V and J ends, which lost 0 bases and 8 bases, there was a span of 12 bases. CDR3 length: 14 residues. This CDR3 is CASSLALARDEQFF. For the CDR3, the DNA is TGCGCCAGCAGCTTGGCCCTGGCTAGGGATGAGCAGTTCTTC.

J is TRBJ1-5 and V is TRBV3-1 (or the pseudogene TRBV3-2); 9 nucleotides agree with TRBD1. The CDR3 consists of 17 residues. J lost 7 bases, V lost 3 bases, and 13 bases had no gene match. CDR1 LGHDT and CDR2 YNNKEL come from the germline V gene (reference sequence). The CDR3 region has the DNA TGTGCCAGCAGCCAGACCCAAGGAGGGACAGGGAACCAGCCCCAGCATTTT. Its protein is CASSQTQGGTGNQPQHF.

This chain's CDR3 is CSASDRTHYEQYF. In DNA form, the CDR3 reads TGCAGTGCTAGTGATAGGACCCACTACGAGCAGTACTTC. The chain uses TRBV20-1 and TRBJ2-7; D gene uncertain. Trimming removed 3 bases from V and 3 bases from J, with 12 bases in between. Germline CDR1 reads DFQATT; CDR2 reads SNEGSKA (reference sequence). The length of the CDR3 is 13 residues.

The V call is TRBV3-1 (or the pseudogene TRBV3-2), the J call TRBJ2-7; 10 bases agree with TRBD2. The length of the CDR3 is 15 residues. Trimming at V came to 2 bases and at J to 6 bases, leaving 7 bases not matched to a gene. The germline gives CDR1 LGHDT, CDR2 YNNKEL (reference sequence). The CDR3 here is CASSQSTSGVLEQYF. Here the CDR3 DNA reads TGTGCCAGCAGCCAAAGCACTAGCGGGGTGCTCGAGCAGTACTTC.